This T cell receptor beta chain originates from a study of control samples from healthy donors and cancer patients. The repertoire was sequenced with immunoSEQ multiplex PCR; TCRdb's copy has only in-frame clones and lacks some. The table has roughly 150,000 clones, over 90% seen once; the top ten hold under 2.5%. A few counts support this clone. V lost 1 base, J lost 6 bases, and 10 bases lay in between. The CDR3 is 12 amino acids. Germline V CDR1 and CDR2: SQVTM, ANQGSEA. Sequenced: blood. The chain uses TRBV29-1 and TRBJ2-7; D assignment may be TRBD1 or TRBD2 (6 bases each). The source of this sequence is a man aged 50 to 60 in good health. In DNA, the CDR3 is TGCAGCGTTGAAGTTCCGGGGGCCGAGCAGTACTTC. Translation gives CSVEVPGAEQYF.